This T cell receptor (beta chain) stems from a study of blood T cell repertoires in COVID-19. Germline lookup yields CDR1 KGHSH and CDR2 LQKENI. The V gene end was trimmed by 3 bases and the J gene end by 7 bases; junction bases not matched to a gene: 9. CDR3 length: 15 amino acids. As originally analysed: Estimated nucleated cell counts came from reference gene primer amplification. Profiling relied on immunoSEQ multiplex PCR, and the TCRdb table lists in-frame clones only, not all of them. V, J and clone size reflect that table, while D and trimming were determined from the DNA. The sample contains roughly 360,000 clones, approximately 90% of which appear only once.

The chain is built from TRBV18 and TRBJ1-2, with 9 bases lining up with TRBD1. This TCR derives from a woman aged 25 to 39 with acute COVID-19. Material: PBMCs or T cells enriched from blood (not recorded which). CDR3 amino acids: CASSPSGTGTSGYTF. In nucleotides, the CDR3 is TGTGCCAGCTCACCTTCCGGGACAGGGACTTCTGGCTACACCTTC.